The sequence of this T cell receptor beta chain was determined in a study of human T cells and chemical hapten exposure. In the study overall: Per-sample TCR yield variation was attributed mainly to small pooled library volume differences. The study, taken as a whole, reports: Compared with pre-sensitization or healthy control sets, expanded TCRs clustered more. With DPC sensitization, TCRs exceeding 1 in 1000 frequency showed no change.

Noted time point: patch test 1, 2 weeks after DPC sensitization. Sample treatment: therapeutic diphenylcyclopropenone sensitization with weekly scalp DPC. In the original analysis: Samples contained a median of about 100,000 TCRs, with a range of about 23,224 to 690,600. In TCRdb, the RACE reads were re-called with MiXCR into one record per CDR3 protein. These V and J calls derive from TCRdb rather than the authors' analysis. Found here are 55,000 to 85,000 distinct CDR3 sequences, about 9.1% of them singletons; the top ten hold 3% to 3.5%. J lost 2 bases, V lost 4 bases, and 5 bases had no gene match. The CDR3 is 15 residues long. CDR1 and CDR2 from the germline V gene are SGHNT and YYREEE (reference sequence). The table lists this clonotype with many counts. Its target is unknown.

Sample: whole blood, taken in connection with sensitization to the hapten diphenylcyclopropenone (DPC). This chain links TRBV5-4 with TRBJ2-3; 9 nucleotides agree with TRBD2. The TCR sequence derives from a woman aged 40 to 50 with alopecia areata. Some clones in this sample may be carry-over from other donors' samples. This CDR3 is CASSLSSGVTDTQYF. In DNA form, the CDR3 reads TGTGCCAGCAGCCTGTCTAGCGGGGTCACAGATACGCAGTATTTT.